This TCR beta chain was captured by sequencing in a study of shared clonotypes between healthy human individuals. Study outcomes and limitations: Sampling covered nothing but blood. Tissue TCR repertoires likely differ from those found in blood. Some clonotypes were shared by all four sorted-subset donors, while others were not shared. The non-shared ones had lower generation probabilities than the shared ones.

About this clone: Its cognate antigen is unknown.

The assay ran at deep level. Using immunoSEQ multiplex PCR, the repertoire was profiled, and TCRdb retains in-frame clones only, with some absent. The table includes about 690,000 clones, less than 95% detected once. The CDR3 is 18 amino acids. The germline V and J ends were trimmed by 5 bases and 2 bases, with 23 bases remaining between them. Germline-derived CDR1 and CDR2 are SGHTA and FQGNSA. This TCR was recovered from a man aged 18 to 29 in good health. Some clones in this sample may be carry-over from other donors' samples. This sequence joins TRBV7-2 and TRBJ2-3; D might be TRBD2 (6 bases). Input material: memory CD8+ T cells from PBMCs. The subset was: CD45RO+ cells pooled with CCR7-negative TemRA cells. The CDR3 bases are TGTGCCAGCAGCCCCGCCAGGGTGCTAGCGCCGAACACAGATACGCAGTATTTT. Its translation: CASSPARVLAPNTDTQYF.